This T cell receptor (beta chain) came from a study of T cells expressing NK-cell markers (TCRdb year 2020). With respect to the entire study: Eight or nine donors provided sorted CD3+CD56+NKG2C+, CD3+CD56+NKG2C- and CD3+CD56-NKG2C+ T-cell subsets, whose TCR beta-chain repertoires were profiled. Among the eight sequenced donors, only one was HCMV-seronegative, while the other seven were HCMV-seropositive. The study sequenced eight donors, all healthy volunteers chosen at random: three men and five women. Sequencing of the libraries produced 2 x 150 bp reads on Illumina HiSeq 2000/2500, MiSeq or NextSeq.

The CDR3 covers 14 residues, taking in both the cysteine and the phenylalanine. The coding DNA is unavailable. Taken from the germline V gene, the CDR1 and CDR2 loops are MDHEN and SYDVKM. Comments on this clonotype: Its antigen is unknown.

A commercial ELISA kit detecting HCMV-specific IgG in serum was used to determine HCMV serostatus. Ficoll density gradient centrifugation was used to isolate peripheral blood mononuclear cells from blood. The run used an Illumina HiSeq 2000. 5'RACE template switching, by which a universal primer site and unique molecular identifiers were added, was used to make TCR beta cDNA libraries. Synthesis of cDNA was primed from the TCR beta constant segment and was followed by two consecutive PCR amplification steps. The authors' pipeline ran thus. MIGEC was used to demultiplex reads and group the reads by UMI, and MiTCR was used to assemble and quantify clonotypes. Only TCR cDNA sequences supported by at least two reads were kept to exclude erroneous sequences. Downstream repertoire analysis used the tcR package, and clonotypes were matched across fractions by CDR3 nucleotide sequence plus V segment. VDJmatch was used to annotate antigen specificity against VDJdb, with one amino acid substitution allowed in CDR3. After reprocessing by TCRdb, each CDR3 protein sequence is one entry, and no DNA is given. TCRdb assigned the V and J calls; the authors' analysis was not used. The table for this sample lists 500,000 or so distinct CDR3 sequences. Approximately 3.6% of the sample is in the top ten clones.

Points the paper makes about the study in general: For several donors, the dominant CD3+CD56+NKG2C+ clonotypes were among the top 10 CD8+ clonotypes and accounted for roughly 1.0-7.5% of CD8+ T cells. Those dominant clonotypes were again the most abundant among CD3+CD56-NKG2C+ cells in a handful of donors, at about 25-65%. It remained unclear whether the expanded NKG2C-expressing T cell clones were specific for HCMV antigens.

Sequencing used blood T cells: a sorted CD56 or NKG2C T cell subset, CD4+ or CD8+ T cells, or bulk PBMC T cells (not recorded which). The rearranged chain carries TRBV28 and TRBJ2-7; TCRdb picks TRBD1, but there is no DNA to check that call. The clonotype was recovered from a man between 18 and 29 years old in good health. Donor details come from another sample of the same person, matched by shared clones. The CDR3 amino acid sequence is: CASRLGVVPYEQYF.